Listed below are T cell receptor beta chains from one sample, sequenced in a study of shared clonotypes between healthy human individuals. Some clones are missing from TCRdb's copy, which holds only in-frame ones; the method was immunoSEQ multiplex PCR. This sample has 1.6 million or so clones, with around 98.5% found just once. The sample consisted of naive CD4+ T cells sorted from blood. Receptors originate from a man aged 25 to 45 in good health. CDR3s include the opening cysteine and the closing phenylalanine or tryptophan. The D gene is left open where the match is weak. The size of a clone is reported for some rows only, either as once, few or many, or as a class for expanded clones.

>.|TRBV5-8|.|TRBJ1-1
TGTGCCAGCAGCTTGGATTTCTGGGGGCGAAGCGAAGCTTTCTTT
CASSLDFWGRSEAFF
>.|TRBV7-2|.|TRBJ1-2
TGTGCCAGCAGCTTAGAGATAGGGGGGCGCGAGAACTATGGCTACACCTTC
CASSLEIGGRENYGYTF
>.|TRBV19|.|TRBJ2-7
TGTGCCAGTAGTATTCAAGGACCGGGAAAGCTCGAGCAGTACTTC
CASSIQGPGKLEQYF
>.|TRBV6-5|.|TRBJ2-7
TGTGCCAGCGGGGTAGCGTACTCCTACGAGCAGTACTTC
CASGVAYSYEQYF
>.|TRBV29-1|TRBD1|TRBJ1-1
TGCAGCGTCGTACCTACAGGGGTCGGGCGCACTGAAGCTTTCTTT
CSVVPTGVGRTEAFF
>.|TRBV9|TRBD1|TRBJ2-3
TGTGCCAGCAGCGTAAGACAGGGGGGCACAGATACGCAGTATTTT
CASSVRQGGTDTQYF
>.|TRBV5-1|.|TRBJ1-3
TGCGCCAGCAGCTGGGGCAGGGCGAGCTCTGGAAACACCATATATTTT
CASSWGRASSGNTIYF
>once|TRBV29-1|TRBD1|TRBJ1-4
TGCAGCGTTGCAAAGGGACAGAATAATGAAAAACTGTTTTTT
CSVAKGQNNEKLFF
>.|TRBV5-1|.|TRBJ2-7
TGCGCCAGCAGCTTGACAGGGCCGGGAGAGCAGTACTTC
CASSLTGPGEQYF
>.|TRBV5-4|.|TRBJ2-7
TGTGCCAGCAGCTTGGATTTAGGGTACGAGCAGTACTTC
CASSLDLGYEQYF
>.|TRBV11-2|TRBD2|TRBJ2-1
TGTGCCAGCAGCTCTAGCGGGATCCAAAGTGAGCAGTTCTTC
CASSSSGIQSEQFF
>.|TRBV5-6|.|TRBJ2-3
TGTGCCAGCAGCTTAACAGATACGCAGTATTTT
CASSLTDTQYF
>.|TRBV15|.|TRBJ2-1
TGTGCCACCAGCAGAGGGGGCTACTCCTACAATGAGCAGTTCTTC
CATSRGGYSYNEQFF
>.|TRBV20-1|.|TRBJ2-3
TGCAGTGCGGACTGGGGAGATACGCAGTATTTT
CSADWGDTQYF
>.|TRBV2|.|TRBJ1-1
TGTGCCACCCGGGACTCCTTGAACACTGAAGCTTTCTTT
CATRDSLNTEAFF
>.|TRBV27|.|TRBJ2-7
TGTGCCAGCAGGCCCCTCGGAGGGTCCTACGAGCAGTACTTC
CASRPLGGSYEQYF
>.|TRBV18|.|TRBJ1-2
TGTGCCAGCTCACTCGGGACGCCCAGTTATGGCTACACCTTC
CASSLGTPSYGYTF
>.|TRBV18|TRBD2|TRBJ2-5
TGTGCCAGCTCACCACGACTAGCGTTCCAAGAGACCCAGTACTTC
CASSPRLAFQETQYF
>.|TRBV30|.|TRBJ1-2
TGTGCCTGGACCCCTCTTCACCTCTATGGCTACACCTTC
CAWTPLHLYGYTF
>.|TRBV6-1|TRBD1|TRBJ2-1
TGTGCCAGCAGTGAAGTCGACAGGGGCGGGAATGAGCAGTTCTTC
CASSEVDRGGNEQFF
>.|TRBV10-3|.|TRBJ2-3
TGTGCCATCAGTGGGGACGCCACAGATACGCAGTATTTT
CAISGDATDTQYF
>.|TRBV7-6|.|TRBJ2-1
TGTGCCAGCAGCTATGAGGGTACCTACAATGAGCAGTTCTTC
CASSYEGTYNEQFF
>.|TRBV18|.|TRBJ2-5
TGTGCCAGCTCACCGGGGATGTACCAAGAGACCCAGTACTTC
CASSPGMYQETQYF
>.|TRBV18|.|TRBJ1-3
TGTGCCAGCTCACCTAACGGACTTGATGGAAACACCATATATTTT
CASSPNGLDGNTIYF
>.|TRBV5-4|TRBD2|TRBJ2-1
TGTGCCAGCAGCTTGTCAGGGGGGCTAGCGGGAGCCGGTGAGCAGTTCTTC
CASSLSGGLAGAGEQFF
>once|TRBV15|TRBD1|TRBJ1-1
TGTGCCACCAGCACGGGGAGGGGACAGGGAGCATATGTGAACACTGAAGCTTTCTTT
CATSTGRGQGAYVNTEAFF
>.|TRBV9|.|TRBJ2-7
TGTGCCAGCAGCGTAGGGTCTGCCTACTCCTACGAGCAGTACTTC
CASSVGSAYSYEQYF
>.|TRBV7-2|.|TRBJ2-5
TGTGCCAGCAGCTCCCGAGGGGGGCGGGATATCGGGACCCAGTACTTC
CASSSRGGRDIGTQYF
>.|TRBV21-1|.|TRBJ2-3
TGTGCCAGCAGGGGCAACGGCGGGAGCACAGATACGCAGTATTTT
CASRGNGGSTDTQYF
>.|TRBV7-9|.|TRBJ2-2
TGTGCCAGCAGCTTAGACTGGGCCGGGGAGCTGTTTTTT
CASSLDWAGELFF
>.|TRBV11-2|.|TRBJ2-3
TGTGCCAGCAGCTCGAGCCCGGACAGATGGAATACGCAGTATTTT
CASSSSPDRWNTQYF
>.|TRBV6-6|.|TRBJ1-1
TGTGCCAGCAGTCCCGCGCACAGGAGCGAAGCTTTCTTT
CASSPAHRSEAFF
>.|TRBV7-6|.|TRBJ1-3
TGTGCCAGCAGCCGACGACCTGTAGACACCATATATTTT
CASSRRPVDTIYF
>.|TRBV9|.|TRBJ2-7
TGTGCCAGCAGCGTAGCCCCAAGCGTTGGCAGGGCCCACGAGCAGTACTTC
CASSVAPSVGRAHEQYF
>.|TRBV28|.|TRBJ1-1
TGTGCCAGCAGTGTCCGAGGGGCGCGAAACACTGAAGCTTTCTTT
CASSVRGARNTEAFF
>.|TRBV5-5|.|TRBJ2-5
TGTGCCAGCAGCTCCCAAATGGTAGAGACCCAGTACTTC
CASSSQMVETQYF
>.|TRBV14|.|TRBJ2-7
TGTGCCAGCAGCAAAGAGGGCCCGGGGTTATTCAATTACGAGCAGTACTTC
CASSKEGPGLFNYEQYF
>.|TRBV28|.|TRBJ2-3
TGTGCCAGCAGTTTAGACTTTACTAGCACAGATACGCAGTATTTT
CASSLDFTSTDTQYF
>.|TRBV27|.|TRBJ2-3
TGTGCCAGCAGTTCCCAGACCCACCGCACAGATACGCAGTATTTT
CASSSQTHRTDTQYF
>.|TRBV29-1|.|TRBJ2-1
TGCAGCGCAAAGGGACCCCGCGGGGAGTTCTTC
CSAKGPRGEFF
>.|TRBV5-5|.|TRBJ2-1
TGTGCCAGCAGCTTAACGGGACTCTACAATGAGCAGTTCTTC
CASSLTGLYNEQFF